Listed below are T cell receptor beta chains from one sample, sequenced in a study of prognosis after radiotherapy for stage I lung cancer. TCRdb reanalysed the multiplex PCR reads using MiXCR and keeps one entry per CDR3 protein. The sample consists of around 29,000 distinct CDR3 sequences, approximately 44% of them appearing once. The sequenced sample was PBMCs, obtained before or after stereotactic body radiation therapy (not recorded which). These TCRs come from a donor aged 50 or older with non-small cell lung cancer. Each CDR3 is given with its conserved first and last residue. The D gene is left open where the match is weak. The size field is filled for only some rows; it gives once, few, many or a size class.

D: TRBD2
V: TRBV7-9
length: 16
size: many
J: TRBJ2-3
CDR3: CATTSGRHAGTDTQYF
DNA: TGTGCCACGACTAGCGGGAGGCACGCTGGCACAGATACGCAGTATTTT

D: TRBD1
V: TRBV20-1
length: 13
size: once
J: TRBJ1-2
CDR3: CSARVGGRDGYTF
DNA: TGCAGTGCTAGGGTAGGGGGCAGGGATGGCTACACCTTC

D: NA
V: TRBV7-3
length: 14
size: NA
J: TRBJ2-3
CDR3: CASGLVGTVDTQYF
DNA: TGTGCCAGCGGCTTAGTGGGAACTGTAGATACGCAGTATTTT

D: NA
V: TRBV19
length: 14
size: many
J: TRBJ1-1
CDR3: CASSIEEGRTEAFF
DNA: TGTGCCAGTAGTATAGAGGAGGGGAGGACTGAAGCTTTCTTT

D: NA
V: TRBV5-4
length: 13
size: few
J: TRBJ2-2
CDR3: CASSPNRDGELFF
DNA: TGTGCCAGCAGCCCGAACAGAGACGGGGAGCTGTTTTTT

D: TRBD1
V: TRBV9
length: 16
size: NA
J: TRBJ2-7
CDR3: CASSAGDRVGIYGKYF
DNA: TGTGCCAGCAGCGCAGGTGACAGGGTGGGAATCTACGGGAAGTACTTC

D: NA
V: TRBV7-9
length: 14
size: medium-sized
J: TRBJ2-2
CDR3: CASSFSGNTGELFF
DNA: TGTGCCAGCAGCTTTAGCGGAAACACCGGGGAGCTGTTTTTT

D: NA
V: TRBV20-1
length: 14
size: many
J: TRBJ2-3
CDR3: CSAKRISGTDTQYF
DNA: TGCAGTGCCAAACGGATTAGCGGCACAGATACGCAGTATTTT

D: NA
V: TRBV2
length: 13
size: medium-sized
J: TRBJ1-2
CDR3: CASTGAPIYGYTF
DNA: TGTGCCAGCACGGGGGCGCCCATCTATGGCTACACCTTC

D: TRBD2
V: TRBV5-1
length: 12
size: many
J: TRBJ2-1
CDR3: CASSLTSGSRFF
DNA: TGCGCCAGCAGCTTGACTAGCGGGAGTAGGTTCTTC

D: TRBD1
V: TRBV6-9
length: 17
size: many
J: TRBJ1-3
CDR3: CASSYSNQGASGNTIYF
DNA: TGTGCCAGCAGTTACTCGAATCAGGGGGCATCGGGAAACACCATATATTTT

D: NA
V: TRBV7-2
length: 17
size: medium-sized
J: TRBJ1-1
CDR3: CASSLFSAGTLNTEAFF
DNA: TGTGCCAGCAGCTTATTTTCCGCCGGGACGCTGAACACTGAAGCTTTCTTT

D: NA
V: TRBV7-3
length: 15
size: many
J: TRBJ2-1
CDR3: CASSLLGGPGNEQFF
DNA: TGTGCCAGCAGCTTACTAGGGGGGCCGGGGAATGAGCAGTTCTTC

D: NA
V: TRBV11-3
length: 13
size: NA
J: TRBJ1-1
CDR3: CASSLTVNTEAFF
DNA: TGTGCCAGCAGCTTGACAGTTAACACTGAAGCTTTCTTT

D: TRBD1
V: TRBV7-8
length: 15
size: many
J: TRBJ2-1
CDR3: CASSLRLGQGSEQFF
DNA: TGTGCCAGCAGCTTAAGATTAGGACAGGGAAGTGAGCAGTTCTTC

D: TRBD2
V: TRBV6-2/TRBV6-3
length: 17
size: NA
J: TRBJ2-2
CDR3: CASSPPAGEGNTGELFF
DNA: TGTGCCAGCAGCCCCCCGGCGGGGGAGGGGAACACCGGGGAGCTGTTTTTT

D: TRBD1
V: TRBV6-2/TRBV6-3
length: 15
size: NA
J: TRBJ1-2
CDR3: CASSYSRGTIHGYTF
DNA: TGTGCCAGCAGTTACAGCAGGGGGACAATACATGGCTACACCTTC

D: NA
V: TRBV9
length: 13
size: many
J: TRBJ1-3
CDR3: CASSPGGGNTIYF
DNA: TGTGCCAGCAGCCCTGGCGGCGGAAACACCATATATTTT

D: TRBD1
V: TRBV5-4
length: 16
size: many
J: TRBJ1-2
CDR3: CASSWGQGPLGYGYTF
DNA: TGTGCCAGCAGCTGGGGACAGGGACCTTTAGGCTATGGCTACACCTTC

D: NA
V: TRBV28
length: 14
size: NA
J: TRBJ1-6
CDR3: CASRPGGGSAPLHF
DNA: TGTGCCAGCAGGCCCGGTGGAGGGAGTGCACCCCTCCACTTT

D: NA
V: TRBV4-1
length: 16
size: few
J: TRBJ2-5
CDR3: CASSQDPRGGRETQYF
DNA: TGCGCCAGCAGCCAAGACCCCCGAGGGGGGCGAGAGACCCAGTACTTC

D: TRBD2
V: TRBV12-3/TRBV12-4
length: 17
size: NA
J: TRBJ2-2
CDR3: CASSPLRLAGVTGELFF
DNA: TGTGCCAGCAGTCCCCTCAGACTAGCGGGAGTCACCGGGGAGCTGTTTTTT

D: TRBD1
V: TRBV7-9
length: 16
size: NA
J: TRBJ2-7
CDR3: CASRKGGLVGPYEQYF
DNA: TGTGCCAGCAGGAAAGGGGGCTTAGTAGGCCCATACGAGCAGTACTTC

D: NA
V: TRBV6-1
length: 14
size: many
J: TRBJ1-1
CDR3: CASTHDGDATEAFF
DNA: TGTGCCAGCACACATGACGGGGACGCGACTGAAGCTTTCTTT

D: NA
V: TRBV6-5
length: 15
size: many
J: TRBJ2-3
CDR3: CASSYTGLSTDTQYF
DNA: TGTGCCAGCAGTTACACAGGGTTGAGCACAGATACGCAGTATTTT

D: TRBD1
V: TRBV24-1
length: 13
size: NA
J: TRBJ1-1
CDR3: CDTSGTGWGEAFF
DNA: TGTGACACCAGTGGGACAGGGTGGGGTGAAGCTTTCTTT

D: NA
V: TRBV7-2
length: 14
size: NA
J: TRBJ1-2
CDR3: CASSPGRYGDGYTF
DNA: TGTGCCAGCAGCCCGGGACGCTATGGTGATGGCTACACCTTC

D: NA
V: TRBV24-1
length: 16
size: NA
J: TRBJ2-1
CDR3: CATSDSSMSSYNEQFF
DNA: TGTGCCACCAGTGATTCATCTATGAGCTCCTACAATGAGCAGTTCTTC

D: NA
V: TRBV6-5
length: 13
size: medium-sized
J: TRBJ2-7
CDR3: CASSSTSTYEQYF
DNA: TGTGCCAGCAGTTCCACTTCTACCTACGAGCAGTACTTC

D: NA
V: TRBV18
length: 14
size: many
J: TRBJ1-1
CDR3: CASSVGPTAAEAFF
DNA: TGTGCCAGCTCAGTCGGCCCGACAGCAGCCGAGGCTTTCTTT

D: NA
V: TRBV27
length: 13
size: NA
J: TRBJ2-3
CDR3: CASRLRCTDTQYF
DNA: TGTGCCAGCAGGCTCAGGTGCACAGATACTCAGTATTTT

D: TRBD1
V: TRBV6-1
length: 15
size: once
J: TRBJ1-2
CDR3: CASTTKSGQGVGYTF
DNA: TGTGCCAGCACCACCAAATCCGGACAGGGCGTCGGCTACACCTTC

D: NA
V: TRBV11-2
length: 15
size: NA
J: TRBJ2-3
CDR3: CASSIRLPGADTQYF
DNA: TGTGCCAGCAGCATTAGACTACCCGGAGCAGATACGCAGTATTTT

D: NA
V: TRBV11-2
length: 15
size: many
J: TRBJ1-4
CDR3: CASSTQTGIAEKLFF
DNA: TGTGCCAGCAGCACCCAAACAGGGATCGCTGAAAAACTGTTTTTT

D: TRBD1
V: TRBV7-8
length: 15
size: NA
J: TRBJ1-5
CDR3: CASSLGQGFGQPQHF
DNA: TGTGCCAGCAGCTTAGGACAGGGGTTTGGTCAGCCCCAGCATTTT

D: NA
V: TRBV11-2
length: 14
size: medium-sized
J: TRBJ1-3
CDR3: CASSERGEGNTIYF
DNA: TGTGCCAGCAGCGAGAGGGGGGAAGGAAACACCATATATTTT

D: NA
V: TRBV11-2
length: 12
size: NA
J: TRBJ1-2
CDR3: CASSLTAHGYTF
DNA: TGTGCCAGCAGCTTGACAGCACATGGCTACACCTTC

D: TRBD2
V: TRBV27
length: 18
size: once
J: TRBJ2-7
CDR3: CASSSPGLAGGPSYEQYF
DNA: TGTGCCAGCAGTTCTCCGGGACTAGCGGGGGGACCCTCCTACGAGCAGTACTTC

D: TRBD2
V: TRBV7-3
length: 15
size: NA
J: TRBJ2-1
CDR3: CASSFLAGVYNEQFF
DNA: TGTGCCAGCAGCTTCTTAGCGGGAGTGTACAATGAGCAGTTCTTC

D: NA
V: TRBV27
length: 14
size: many
J: TRBJ1-2
CDR3: CASRSDTSNYGYTF
DNA: TGTGCCAGCAGATCGGACACCAGTAACTATGGCTACACCTTC

D: TRBD1
V: TRBV5-4
length: 16
size: many
J: TRBJ1-4
CDR3: CASSPGDRGANEKLFF
DNA: TGTGCCAGCAGCCCCGGGGACAGGGGGGCTAATGAAAAACTGTTTTTT